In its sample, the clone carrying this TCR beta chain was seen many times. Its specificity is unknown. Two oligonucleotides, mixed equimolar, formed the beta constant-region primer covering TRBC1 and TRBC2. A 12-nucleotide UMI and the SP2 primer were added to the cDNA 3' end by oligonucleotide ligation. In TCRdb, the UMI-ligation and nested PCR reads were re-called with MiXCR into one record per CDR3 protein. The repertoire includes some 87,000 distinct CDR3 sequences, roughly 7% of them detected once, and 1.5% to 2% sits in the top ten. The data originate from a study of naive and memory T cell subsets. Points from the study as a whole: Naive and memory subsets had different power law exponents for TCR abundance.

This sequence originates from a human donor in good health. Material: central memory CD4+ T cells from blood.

CDR3 in amino acids: CASSLSGNGANVLTF. CDR3 bases: TGTGCCAGCAGCTTAAGTGGCAATGGGGCCAACGTCCTGACTTTC. V and J are TRBV7-9 and TRBJ2-6; the D is unclear. This CDR3 is built from 15 residues. Per the germline V gene, CDR1 is SEHNR and CDR2 is FQNEAQ (reference sequence). V was shortened by 2 bases and J by 3 bases, with 8 bases between the two germline ends.